This TCR beta chain was captured by sequencing in a study of patients and donors after allogeneic stem cell transplantation. The CDR3 length is 15 residues. In germline, CDR1 is ENHRY, CDR2 SYGVKD. V was shortened by 6 bases and J by 0 bases, with 12 bases between the two germline ends. This clonotype was counted only a few times. In TCRdb, the RT-PCR reads were re-called with MiXCR into one record per CDR3 protein. Here the sample spans 390,000 or so distinct CDR3 sequences, around 15% being singletons. Sample: blood, either unsorted or a sorted T cell fraction (not recorded which). V is TRBV10-3 and J is TRBJ1-3, with D hard to call. This sequence originates from a human donor who was either an allogeneic HSCT recipient or a stem cell or donor lymphocyte infusion donor (not recorded which). It is not recorded whose cells these are; they may come from a transplant donor. CDR3 nucleotides: TGTGCCATCAGGTCCGTGGGCAGCTCTGGAAACACCATATATTTT. It is translated as CAIRSVGSSGNTIYF.